The T cell receptor beta chain under discussion was sequenced for a study of regulatory T cells in long-lasting Graves disease. Study-wide points: Patients with persistent disease shared 2,500 or so public clonotypes, outpacing the roughly 970 shared by new patients. Preferential use of TRBV28, TRBJ1-2 and TRBJ2-5 was seen in persistent disease. Small numbers of samples may have cut accuracy.

iRepertoire HTBI primers and Arm-PCR of CDR3 regions built TCR beta libraries. TCRdb used MiXCR to reprocess the multiplex PCR reads, holding one entry per CDR3 protein. This sample has about 430,000 distinct CDR3 sequences, with 21% found just once. With respect to this clonotype: Its specificity is unknown.

V dropped 0 bases and J dropped 5 bases, with 7 bases sitting between them. CDR1 is MGHRA and CDR2 is YSYEKL in the germline V gene. CDR3 size: 14 residues. Time point: persistent/refractory GD, antithyroid drugs over 5 years with positive TRAb. PBMCs provided the RNA from which the TCR library was made. American Thyroid Association guidelines defined how Graves' disease was diagnosed. V gene TRBV4-1 combines with J gene TRBJ2-2; TRBD2 might be the D (5 bases). The material was peripheral blood mononuclear cells (PBMCs), obtained when the disease was refractory, from a patient treated with antithyroid drugs. This receptor was obtained from a female donor with Graves disease. CDR3 region: CASSQDRRTGELFF. In DNA form, the CDR3 reads TGCGCCAGCAGCCAAGATAGGAGGACCGGGGAGCTGTTTTTT.